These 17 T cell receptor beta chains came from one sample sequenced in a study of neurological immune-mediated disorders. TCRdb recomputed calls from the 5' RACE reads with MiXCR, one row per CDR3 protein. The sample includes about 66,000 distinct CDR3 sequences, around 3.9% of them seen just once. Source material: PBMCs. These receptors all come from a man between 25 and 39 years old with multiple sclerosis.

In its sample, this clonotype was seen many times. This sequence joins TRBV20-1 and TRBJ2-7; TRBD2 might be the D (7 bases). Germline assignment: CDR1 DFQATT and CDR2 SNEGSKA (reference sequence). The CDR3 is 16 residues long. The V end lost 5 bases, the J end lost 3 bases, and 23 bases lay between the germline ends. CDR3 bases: TGCAGTGCTTCTGGGTCGGGGGGACAAACCCTCTACGAGCAGTACTTC. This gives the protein CSASGSGGQTLYEQYF.

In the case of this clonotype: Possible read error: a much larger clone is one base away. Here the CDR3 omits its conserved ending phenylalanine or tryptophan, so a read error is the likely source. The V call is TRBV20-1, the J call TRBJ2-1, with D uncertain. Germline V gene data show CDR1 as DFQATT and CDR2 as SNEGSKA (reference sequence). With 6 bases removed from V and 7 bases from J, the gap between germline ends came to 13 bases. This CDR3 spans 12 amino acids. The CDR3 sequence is CSAILSLNEQFI. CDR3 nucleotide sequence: TGCAGTGCCATCTTGTCGTTAAATGAGCAGTTCATC.

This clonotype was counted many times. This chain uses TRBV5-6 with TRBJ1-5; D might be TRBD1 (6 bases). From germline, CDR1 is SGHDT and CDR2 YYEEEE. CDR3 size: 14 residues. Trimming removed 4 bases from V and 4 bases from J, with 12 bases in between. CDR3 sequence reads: CASSEQGHNQPQHF. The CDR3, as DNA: TGTGCCAGCAGCGAACAGGGACATAATCAGCCCCAGCATTTT.

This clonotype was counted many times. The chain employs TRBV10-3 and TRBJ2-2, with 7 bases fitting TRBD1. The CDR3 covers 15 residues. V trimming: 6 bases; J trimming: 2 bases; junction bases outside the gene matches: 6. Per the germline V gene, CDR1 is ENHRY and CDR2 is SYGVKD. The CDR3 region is CAIRRQGDNTGELFF. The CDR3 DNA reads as TGTGCCATCAGGAGACAGGGTGATAACACCGGGGAGCTGTTTTTT.

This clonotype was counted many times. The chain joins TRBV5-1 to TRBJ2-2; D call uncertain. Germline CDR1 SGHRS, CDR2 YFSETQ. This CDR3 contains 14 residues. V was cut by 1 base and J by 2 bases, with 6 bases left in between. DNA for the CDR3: TGCGCCAGCAGCTTGTCCGTAAACACCGGGGAGCTGTTTTTT. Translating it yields CASSLSVNTGELFF.

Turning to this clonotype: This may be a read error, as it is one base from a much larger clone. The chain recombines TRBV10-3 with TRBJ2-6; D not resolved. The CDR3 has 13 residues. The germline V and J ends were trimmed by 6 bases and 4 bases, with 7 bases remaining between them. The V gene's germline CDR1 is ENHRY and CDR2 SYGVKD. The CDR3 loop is CAIRGKGANVLTF. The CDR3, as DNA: TGTGCCATCAGGGGGAAAGGGGCCAACGTCCTGACTTTC.

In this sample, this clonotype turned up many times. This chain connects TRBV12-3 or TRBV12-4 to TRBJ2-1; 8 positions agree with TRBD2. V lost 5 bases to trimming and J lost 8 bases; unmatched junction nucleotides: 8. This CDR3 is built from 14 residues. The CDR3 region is CASSAGLGRYEQFF. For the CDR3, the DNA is TGTGCCAGCAGTGCGGGACTAGGTCGATATGAGCAGTTCTTC.

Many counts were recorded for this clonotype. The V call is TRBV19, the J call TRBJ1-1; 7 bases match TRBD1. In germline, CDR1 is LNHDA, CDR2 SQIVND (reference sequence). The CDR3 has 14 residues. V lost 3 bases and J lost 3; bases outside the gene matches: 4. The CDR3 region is CASSIKGADTEAFF. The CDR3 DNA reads TGTGCCAGTAGTATTAAGGGGGCGGACACTGAAGCTTTCTTT.

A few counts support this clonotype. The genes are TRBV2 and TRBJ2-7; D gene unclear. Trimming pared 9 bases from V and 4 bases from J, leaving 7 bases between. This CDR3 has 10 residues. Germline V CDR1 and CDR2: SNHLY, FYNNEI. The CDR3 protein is CARSEYEQYF. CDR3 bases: TGTGCCAGAAGCGAGTACGAGCAGTACTTC.

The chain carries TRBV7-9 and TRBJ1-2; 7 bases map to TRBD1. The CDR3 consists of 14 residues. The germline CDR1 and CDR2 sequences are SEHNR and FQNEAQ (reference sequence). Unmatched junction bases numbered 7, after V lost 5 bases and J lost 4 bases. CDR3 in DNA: TGTGCCAGCAGCCCCGACAGGGTTATCTATGGCTACACCTTC. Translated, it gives CASSPDRVIYGYTF.

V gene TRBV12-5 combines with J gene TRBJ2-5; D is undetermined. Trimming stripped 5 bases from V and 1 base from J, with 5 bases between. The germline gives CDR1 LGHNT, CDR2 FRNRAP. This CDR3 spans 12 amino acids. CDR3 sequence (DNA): TGTGCTAGTGGTACAATCCAAGAGACCCAGTACTTC. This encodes CASGTIQETQYF.

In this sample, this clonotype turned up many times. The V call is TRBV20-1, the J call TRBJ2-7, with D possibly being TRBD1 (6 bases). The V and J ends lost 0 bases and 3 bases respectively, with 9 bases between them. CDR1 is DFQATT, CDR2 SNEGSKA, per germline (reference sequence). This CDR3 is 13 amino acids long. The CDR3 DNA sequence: TGCAGTGCTAGAGATCAGGGGATCTACGAGCAGTACTTC. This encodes CSARDQGIYEQYF.

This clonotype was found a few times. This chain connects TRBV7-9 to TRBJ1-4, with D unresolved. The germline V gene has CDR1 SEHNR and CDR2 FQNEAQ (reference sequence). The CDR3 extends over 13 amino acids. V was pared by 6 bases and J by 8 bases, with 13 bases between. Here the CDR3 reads CASSPRTSEKLFF. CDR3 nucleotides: TGTGCCAGCAGTCCAAGGACCTCAGAAAAACTGTTTTTT.

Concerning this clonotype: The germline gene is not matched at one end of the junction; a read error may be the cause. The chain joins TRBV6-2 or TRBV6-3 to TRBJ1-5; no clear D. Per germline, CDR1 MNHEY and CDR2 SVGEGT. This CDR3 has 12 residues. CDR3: CASSYMYQPQNF. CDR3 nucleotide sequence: TGTGCCAGCAGTTACATGTATCAGCCCCAGAATTTT.

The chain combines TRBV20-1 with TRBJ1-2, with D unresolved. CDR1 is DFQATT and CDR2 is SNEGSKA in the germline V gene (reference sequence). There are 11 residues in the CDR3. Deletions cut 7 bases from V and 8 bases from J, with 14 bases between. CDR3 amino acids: CSVGPPEGYTF. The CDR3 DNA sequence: TGCAGTGTCGGACCCCCGGAAGGCTACACCTTC.

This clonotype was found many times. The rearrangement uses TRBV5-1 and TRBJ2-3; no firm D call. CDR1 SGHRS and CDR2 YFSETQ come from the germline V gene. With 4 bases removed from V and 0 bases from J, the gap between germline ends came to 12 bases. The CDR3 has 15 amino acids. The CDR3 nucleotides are TGCGCCAGCAGCCCGGCACATACTAGCACAGATACGCAGTATTTT. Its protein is CASSPAHTSTDTQYF.

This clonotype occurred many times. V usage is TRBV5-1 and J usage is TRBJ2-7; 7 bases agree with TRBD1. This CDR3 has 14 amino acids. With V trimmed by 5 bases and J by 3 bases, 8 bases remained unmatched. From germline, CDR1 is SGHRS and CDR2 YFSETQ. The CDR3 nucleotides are TGCGCCAGCAGTCGGGACAGAGTCGACTACGAGCAGTACTTC. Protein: CASSRDRVDYEQYF.